This T cell receptor (beta chain) was profiled in a study of shared clonotypes between healthy human individuals. The repertoire was sequenced with immunoSEQ multiplex PCR; TCRdb's copy has only in-frame clones and lacks some. Among more than 2 million clones, just under 95% were seen once, and the ten largest hold around 1.8%. Whole-study results and caveats: Clonotype sharing among donors was thought likely to change with sequencing depth.

The naive CD8 subset, CD45RO-negative cells positively selected for CCR7, excluded terminally differentiated effector memory CD45RA+ cells. The germline V gene has CDR1 SGHVS and CDR2 FQNEAQ. Between the trimmed V and J ends, which lost 4 bases and 0 bases, there was a span of 17 bases. This CDR3 region has 17 residues. Turning to this clone: The antigen remains undetermined.

What was sequenced was naive CD8+ T cells from PBMCs. The chain employs TRBV7-8 and TRBJ2-3; the D gene is possibly TRBD2 (5 bases). This receptor was taken from a man aged 18 to 29 in good health. Some clones in this sample may be carry-over from other donors' samples. This CDR3 reads CASSSPVSGSSTDTQYF. The CDR3 coding sequence is TGTGCCAGCAGCTCACCGGTGAGCGGTTCTAGCACAGATACGCAGTATTTT. The whole variable domain, filled in from reference TRBV7-8 and TRBJ2-3, reads GAGVSQSPRYKVAKRGQDVALRCDPISGHVSLFWYQQALGQGPEFLTYFQNEAQLDKSGLPSDRFFAERPEGSVSTLKIQRTQQEDSAVYLCASSSPVSGSSTDTQYFGPGTRLTVL.